A single sample gave rise to the 8 T cell receptor beta chains below, sequenced in a study of follicular helper T cells after annual influenza vaccination. Time point denoted: 2015-2016 season, pre-vaccination. Sequencing used immunoSEQ multiplex PCR; TCRdb keeps in-frame clones, though not all of them. The top ten hold 0.77% of the sample, which has roughly 5,900 clones, approximately 85% seen once. Here the sequenced sample was CXCR5- memory CD4+ T cells sorted from blood, taken on the day of influenza vaccination. The origin of the receptors is an adult who received the influenza vaccine.

The chain employs TRBV7-2 and TRBJ1-5; TRBD1 is a possible D gene (5 bases). The CDR3 loop spans 15 amino acids. Trimming removed 1 base at V and 6 bases at J, with 13 bases between. Germline CDR1 SGHTA, CDR2 FQGNSA. This chain's CDR3 is CASSLGSAGSQPQHF. The CDR3 DNA is TGTGCCAGCAGCTTAGGGTCGGCAGGGAGTCAGCCCCAGCATTTT.

The chain is built from TRBV29-1 and TRBJ2-1; a weak D match, TRBD2 (6 bases). The CDR3 is 14 amino acids. CDR1 SQVTM and CDR2 ANQGSEA come from the germline V gene. Trimming left V 6 bases short and J 9 bases short, with 21 bases between. This CDR3 reads CSVDSGGAIIEQFF. The DNA of the CDR3 is TGCAGCGTAGATAGCGGAGGGGCCATTATTGAGCAGTTCTTC.

This clone came up a few times. This chain links TRBV7-9 with TRBJ1-1, with unresolved D. The CDR3 totals 12 residues. Germline V gene sequence: CDR1 SEHNR, CDR2 FQNEAQ (reference sequence). V was shortened by 5 bases and J by 7 bases, with 11 bases between the two germline ends. The CDR3 sequence: CASSAGRIEAFF. CDR3 bases: TGTGCCAGCAGCGCTGGACGGATTGAAGCTTTCTTT.

The chain carries TRBV7-2 and TRBJ1-1; a possible D gene is TRBD1 (5 bases). From germline, CDR1 is SGHTA and CDR2 FQGNSA. V was pared by 5 bases and J by 1 base, with 8 bases between. The CDR3 covers 13 residues. CDR3 nucleotides: TGTGCCAGCAGCGCGGGGACGAACACTGAAGCTTTCTTT. Protein sequence: CASSAGTNTEAFF.

V gene TRBV9 combines with J gene TRBJ2-1, with TRBD2 identical over 9 bases. The germline gives CDR1 SGDLS, CDR2 YYNGEE. V lost 0 bases to trimming and J lost 12 bases; unmatched junction nucleotides: 10. There are 15 residues in the CDR3. The CDR3 sequence: CASSVGGPSGAMQFF. CDR3 bases: TGTGCCAGCAGCGTAGGTGGTCCTAGCGGGGCCATGCAGTTCTTC. The variable domain in full, completed from reference TRBV9 and TRBJ2-1, reads DSGVTQTPKHLITATGQRVTLRCSPRSGDLSVYWYQQSLDQGLQFLIQYYNGEERAKGNILERFSAQQFPDLHSELNLSSLELGDSALYFCASSVGGPSGAMQFFGPGTRLTVL.

The chain couples TRBV11-3 to TRBJ2-2, with TRBD2 as a possible D gene (5 bases). Germline V gene lookup returns CDR1 SGHNT and CDR2 YENEEA. CDR3 length equals 15 residues. V shed 5 bases and J shed 5 bases, with 15 bases lying between them. DNA for the CDR3: TGTGCCAGCAGCGCCCGGGCCGAGGGTACCGGGGAGCTGTTTTTT. As protein: CASSARAEGTGELFF.

V and J are TRBV5-1 and TRBJ2-3, with 13 bases aligning to TRBD2. Germline-derived CDR1 and CDR2 are SGHRS and YFSETQ. V was pared by 3 bases and J by 6 bases, with 13 bases of the junction left unmatched. The CDR3 contains 18 residues. CDR3 in amino acids: CASSWGLAGRMATDTQYF. DNA for the CDR3: TGCGCCAGCAGCTGGGGACTAGCGGGGAGGATGGCTACGGATACGCAGTATTTT.

The table lists this clone with a count of one. V is TRBV14 and J is TRBJ2-2, with unresolved D. V was shortened by 0 bases and J by 0 bases, with 11 bases between the two germline ends. The CDR3 sequence is 17 residues long. CDR1 is SGHDN, CDR2 FVKESK, per germline. The DNA of the CDR3 is TGTGCCAGCAGCCAAGATTTGGTCTCGGCGAACACCGGGGAGCTGTTTTTT. Its translation: CASSQDLVSANTGELFF.